This T cell receptor (beta chain) was captured in a study of blood T cell repertoires in COVID-19. Study in general: From the United States, Italy and Spain came samples of acute and convalescent COVID-19.

V was pared by 3 bases and J by 2 bases, with 13 bases between. CDR3 length: 15 residues. In germline, CDR1 is KGHSH, CDR2 LQKENI. Original data processing: Estimates of nucleated cell counts were drawn from the amplification of reference gene primers. Sequencing used immunoSEQ multiplex PCR; TCRdb keeps in-frame clones, though not all of them. Clone size and V and J calls were adopted from that table, with D and trimming inferred from the DNA. The sample yields around 68,000 clones, over 75% seen once. The V call is TRBV18, the J call TRBJ1-2, with D uncertain. This sequence was found in a man older than 75 with acute or convalescent COVID-19. Material: peripheral blood. The CDR3 sequence: CASSPTSRLNYGYTF. The CDR3 nucleotides are TGTGCCAGCTCACCCACCAGCAGACTCAACTATGGCTACACCTTC.